The T cell receptor beta chain under discussion was sequenced for a study of blood T cell repertoires in COVID-19. Turning to the study itself: Sample material is recorded as cDNA or gDNA derived from T cells, B-cell-depleted T cells, or PBMCs.

In the study's own analysis: Nucleated cell counts were estimated from reference gene primer amplification. TCRdb's copy holds only in-frame clones and misses some; the assay was immunoSEQ multiplex PCR. V and J calls plus clone size are reproduced from that table; the DNA served to infer D and trimming. The sample includes 190,000 or so clones, 86% seen only once; the top ten take roughly 2.8%. The sample was peripheral blood. The source of this sequence is a young woman with active or convalescent COVID-19.

The CDR3 loop is CASSLLRVITGELFF. In DNA, the CDR3 is TGTGCCAGCAGCCTTCTCCGTGTAATCACCGGGGAGCTGTTTTTT. This chain connects TRBV7-9 to TRBJ2-2; D unclear. CDR1 is SEHNR and CDR2 is FQNEAQ in the germline V gene (reference sequence). The CDR3 extends over 15 amino acids. V lost 5 bases and J lost 4, with 14 bases in between. Combining the CDR3 with reference TRBV7-9 and TRBJ2-2 gives the whole variable domain DTGVSQNPRHKITKRGQNVTFRCDPISEHNRLYWYRQTLGQGPEFLTYFQNEAQLEKSRLLSDRFSAERPKGSFSTLEIQRTEQGDSAMYLCASSLLRVITGELFFGEGSRLTVL.